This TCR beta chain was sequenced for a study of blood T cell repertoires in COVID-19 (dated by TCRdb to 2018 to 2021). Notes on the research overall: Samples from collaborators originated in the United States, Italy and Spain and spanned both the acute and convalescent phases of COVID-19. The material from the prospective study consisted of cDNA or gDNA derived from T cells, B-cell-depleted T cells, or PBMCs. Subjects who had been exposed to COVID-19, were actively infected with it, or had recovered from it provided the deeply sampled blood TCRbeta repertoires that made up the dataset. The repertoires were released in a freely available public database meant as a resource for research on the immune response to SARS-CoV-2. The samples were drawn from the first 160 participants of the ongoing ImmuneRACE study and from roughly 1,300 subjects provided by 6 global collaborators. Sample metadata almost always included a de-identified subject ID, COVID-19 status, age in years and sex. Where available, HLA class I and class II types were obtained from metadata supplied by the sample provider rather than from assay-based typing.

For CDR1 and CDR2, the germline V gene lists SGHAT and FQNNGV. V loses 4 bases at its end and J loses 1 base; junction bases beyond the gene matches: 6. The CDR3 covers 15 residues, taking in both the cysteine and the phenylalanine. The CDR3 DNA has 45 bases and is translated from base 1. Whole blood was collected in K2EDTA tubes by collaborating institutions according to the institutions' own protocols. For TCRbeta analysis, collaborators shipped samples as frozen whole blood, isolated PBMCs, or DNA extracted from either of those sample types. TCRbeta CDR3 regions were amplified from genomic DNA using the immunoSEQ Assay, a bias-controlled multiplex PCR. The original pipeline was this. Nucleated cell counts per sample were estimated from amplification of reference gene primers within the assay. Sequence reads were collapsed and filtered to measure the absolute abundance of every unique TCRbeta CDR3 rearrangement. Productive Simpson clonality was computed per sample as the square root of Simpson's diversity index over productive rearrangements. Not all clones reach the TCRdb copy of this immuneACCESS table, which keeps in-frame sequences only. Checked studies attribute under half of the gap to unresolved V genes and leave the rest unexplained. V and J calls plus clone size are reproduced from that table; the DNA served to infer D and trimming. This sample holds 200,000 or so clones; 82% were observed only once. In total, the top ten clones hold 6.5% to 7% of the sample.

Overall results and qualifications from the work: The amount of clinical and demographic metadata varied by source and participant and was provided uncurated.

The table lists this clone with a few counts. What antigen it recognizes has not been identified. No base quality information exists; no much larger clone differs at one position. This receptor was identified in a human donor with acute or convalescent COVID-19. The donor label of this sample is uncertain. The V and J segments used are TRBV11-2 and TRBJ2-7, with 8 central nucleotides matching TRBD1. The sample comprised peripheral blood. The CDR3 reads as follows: CASSSPGGISYEQYF. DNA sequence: TGTGCCAGCAGCTCCCCAGGGGGCATATCCTACGAGCAGTACTTC.